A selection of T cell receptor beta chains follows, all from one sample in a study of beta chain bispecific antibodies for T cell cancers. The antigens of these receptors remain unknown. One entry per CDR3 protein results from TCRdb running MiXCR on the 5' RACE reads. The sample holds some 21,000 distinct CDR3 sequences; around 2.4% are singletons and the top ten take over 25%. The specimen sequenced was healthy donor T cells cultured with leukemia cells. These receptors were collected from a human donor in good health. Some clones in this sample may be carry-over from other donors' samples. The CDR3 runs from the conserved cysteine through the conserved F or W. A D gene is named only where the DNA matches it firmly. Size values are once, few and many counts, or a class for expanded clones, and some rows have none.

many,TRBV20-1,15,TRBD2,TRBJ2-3,CSATSRAGRTDTQYF,TGCAGTGCCACAAGTCGAGCGGGGCGCACAGATACGCAGTATTTT
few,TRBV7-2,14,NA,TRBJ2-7,CASSFGHSSYEQYF,TGTGCCAGCAGCTTTGGACACTCCTCCTACGAGCAGTACTTC
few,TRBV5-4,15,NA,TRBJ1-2,CASSTPEGRGYGYTF,TGTGCCAGCAGCACCCCCGAGGGCAGAGGATATGGCTACACCTTC
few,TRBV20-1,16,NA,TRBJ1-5,CSATSTAFHSNQPQHF,TGCAGTGCTACTTCGACAGCGTTCCATAGCAATCAGCCCCAGCATTTT
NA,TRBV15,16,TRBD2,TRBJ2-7,CATSRDGSGGSWEQYF,TGTGCCACCAGCAGAGACGGGAGCGGGGGTTCGTGGGAGCAGTACTTC
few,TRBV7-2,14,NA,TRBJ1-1,CASSLEVVFAEAFF,TGTGCCAGCAGTCTTGAAGTGGTTTTCGCTGAAGCTTTCTTT
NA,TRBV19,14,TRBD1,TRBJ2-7,CASSFATGTYEQYF,TGTGCCAGTAGTTTCGCGACAGGGACCTACGAGCAGTACTTC
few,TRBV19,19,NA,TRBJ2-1,CASSHSGPGTVGSYNEQFF,TGTGCCAGTAGTCATTCGGGACCCGGGACCGTGGGCTCCTACAATGAGCAGTTCTTC
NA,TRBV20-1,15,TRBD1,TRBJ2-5,CSATRDRGSVETQYF,TGCAGTGCCACCCGGGACAGGGGGTCGGTAGAGACCCAGTACTTC
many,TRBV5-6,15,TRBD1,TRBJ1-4,CASSVTGATNEKLFF,TGTGCCAGCAGCGTGACAGGGGCAACTAATGAAAAACTGTTTTTT
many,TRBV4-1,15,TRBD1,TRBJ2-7,CASSQLQGGPYEQYF,TGCGCCAGCAGCCAATTACAGGGGGGCCCGTACGAGCAGTACTTC
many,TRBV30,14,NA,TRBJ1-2,CAWSRGGIGYGYTF,TGTGCCTGGAGTAGGGGGGGGATCGGCTATGGCTACACCTTC
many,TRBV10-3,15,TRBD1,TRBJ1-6,CAISLTGTGYSPLHF,TGTGCCATCAGTCTTACCGGGACAGGCTATTCACCCCTCCACTTT
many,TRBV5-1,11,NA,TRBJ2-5,CASSFGETQYF,TGCGCCAGCAGCTTTGGAGAGACCCAGTACTTC
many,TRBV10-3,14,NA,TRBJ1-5,CAISPRGQEGPQHF,TGTGCCATCAGTCCTCGGGGTCAAGAAGGGCCCCAGCATTTT
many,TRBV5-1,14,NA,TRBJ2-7,CASSLGTVLYEQYF,TGCGCCAGCAGCCTAGGGACGGTTCTCTACGAGCAGTACTTC
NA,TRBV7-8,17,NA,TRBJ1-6,CASSLGSPGTGNSPLHF,TGTGCCAGCAGCTTAGGGAGCCCCGGGACGGGGAATTCACCCCTCCACTTT
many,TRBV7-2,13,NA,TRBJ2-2,CASSLTEAGELFF,TGTGCCAGCAGCTTAACTGAGGCCGGGGAGCTGTTTTTT
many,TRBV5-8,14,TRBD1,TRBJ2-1,CASRQGRRNNEQFF,TGTGCCAGCAGACAGGGGAGAAGGAACAATGAGCAGTTCTTC
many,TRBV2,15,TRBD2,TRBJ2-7,CASSTGLAGDYEQYF,TGTGCCAGCAGTACGGGACTAGCGGGGGACTACGAGCAGTACTTC
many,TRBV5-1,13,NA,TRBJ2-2,CASSLKTTGELFF,TGCGCCAGCAGCTTGAAGACCACCGGGGAGCTGTTTTTT
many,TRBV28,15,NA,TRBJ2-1,CASTRDRGSYNEQFF,TGTGCCAGCACCAGGGATCGTGGCTCCTACAATGAGCAGTTCTTC
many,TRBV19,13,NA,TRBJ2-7,CASQETPAHEQYF,TGTGCCAGTCAGGAAACCCCGGCTCACGAGCAGTACTTC
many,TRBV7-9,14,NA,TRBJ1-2,CASSFGNVNYGYTF,TGTGCCAGCAGCTTTGGGAACGTTAACTATGGCTACACCTTC
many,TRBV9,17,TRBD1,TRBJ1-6,CASSPRDRGPNNSPLHF,TGTGCCAGCAGCCCCAGGGACAGGGGACCCAATAATTCACCCCTCCACTTT
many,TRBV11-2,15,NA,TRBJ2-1,CASSLDQNSYNEQFF,TGTGCCAGCAGCTTAGATCAAAACTCCTACAATGAGCAGTTCTTC
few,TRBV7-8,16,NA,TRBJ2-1,CASSRGPEGGHNEQFF,TGTGCCAGCAGCCGGGGCCCAGAAGGAGGTCACAATGAGCAGTTCTTC
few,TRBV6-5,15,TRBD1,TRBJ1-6,CASSRQGAGNSPLHF,TGTGCCAGCAGCCGACAGGGGGCTGGAAATTCACCCCTCCACTTT
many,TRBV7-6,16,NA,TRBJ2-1,CASSPHGRSSYNEQFF,TGTGCCAGCAGCCCCCATGGGAGGAGCTCCTACAATGAGCAGTTCTTC
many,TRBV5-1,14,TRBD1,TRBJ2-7,CASSATGTDYEQYF,TGCGCCAGCAGCGCCACCGGGACAGACTACGAGCAGTACTTC
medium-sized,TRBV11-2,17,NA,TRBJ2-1,CASSLGQGSPSEDEQFF,TGTGCCAGCAGCTTAGGGCAGGGGAGTCCGTCGGAGGATGAGCAGTTCTTC
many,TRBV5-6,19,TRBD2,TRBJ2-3,CASTLGVIVWGGGTDTQYF,TGTGCCAGCACCCTGGGAGTCATTGTGTGGGGGGGTGGCACAGATACGCAGTATTTT
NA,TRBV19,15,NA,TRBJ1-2,CASSTQVLYDYGYTF,TGTGCCAGTAGTACACAGGTGTTATACGACTATGGCTACACCTTC
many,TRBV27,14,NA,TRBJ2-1,CASSFVGEHNEQFF,TGTGCCAGCAGTTTTGTGGGGGAGCACAATGAGCAGTTCTTC
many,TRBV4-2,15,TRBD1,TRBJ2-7,CASSQVGTAAYEQYF,TGTGCCAGCAGCCAAGTTGGGACAGCAGCCTACGAGCAGTACTTC
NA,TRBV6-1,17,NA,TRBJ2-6,CASSHSSSNSGANVLTF,TGTGCCAGCAGCCATTCTTCTTCCAACTCTGGGGCCAACGTCCTGACTTTC
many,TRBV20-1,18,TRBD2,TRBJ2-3,CSATGLAGGQARSDTQYF,TGCAGTGCTACCGGACTAGCGGGGGGCCAAGCCCGGTCAGATACGCAGTATTTT
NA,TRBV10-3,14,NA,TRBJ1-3,CAIAEGQLGNTIYF,TGTGCCATCGCCGAAGGACAGTTGGGAAACACCATATATTTT
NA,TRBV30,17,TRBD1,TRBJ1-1,CAWTLGQAIQGSTEAFF,TGTGCCTGGACCCTGGGACAGGCCATCCAAGGGAGCACTGAAGCTTTCTTT
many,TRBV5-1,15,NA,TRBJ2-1,CASSLSGSSYNEQFF,TGCGCCAGCAGCCTCTCAGGTAGCTCCTACAATGAGCAGTTCTTC
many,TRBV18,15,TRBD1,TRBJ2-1,CASSPRDSSYNEQFF,TGTGCCAGCTCACCCCGGGACAGTTCCTACAATGAGCAGTTCTTC
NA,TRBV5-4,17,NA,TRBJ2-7,CASSLDPAAGRPYEQYF,TGTGCCAGCAGCTTGGATCCGGCGGCAGGTCGGCCCTACGAGCAGTACTTC
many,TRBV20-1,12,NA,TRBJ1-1,CSAEGPNTEAFF,TGCAGTGCCGAGGGACCGAACACTGAAGCTTTCTTT
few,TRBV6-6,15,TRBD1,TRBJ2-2,CASSRWTGDTGELFF,TGTGCCAGCAGCCGCTGGACAGGGGACACCGGGGAGCTGTTTTTT
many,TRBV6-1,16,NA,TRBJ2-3,CASSEASVSYTDTQYF,TGTGCCAGCAGTGAAGCGTCCGTGTCGTACACAGATACGCAGTATTTT
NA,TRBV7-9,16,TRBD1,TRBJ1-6,CASSLQPGQGSSPLHF,TGTGCCAGCAGCCTCCAGCCCGGACAGGGGAGTTCACCCCTCCACTTT
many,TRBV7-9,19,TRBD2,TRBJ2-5,CASSLELSGGEYTEETQYF,TGTGCCAGCAGCTTAGAGCTTAGCGGGGGGGAATATACAGAAGAGACCCAGTACTTC
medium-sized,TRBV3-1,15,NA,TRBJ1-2,CASSQPRGQNYGYTF,TGTGCCAGCAGCCAACCCCGCGGGCAGAACTATGGCTACACCTTC
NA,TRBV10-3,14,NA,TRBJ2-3,CAISVGGATDTQYF,TGTGCCATCAGTGTTGGGGGGGCTACAGATACGCAGTATTTT